This T cell receptor (beta chain) was identified during a study of cytomegalovirus exposure and HLA in healthy donors. General observations from the study: Being indistinguishable, some V segments were excluded, TRBV6-2 and TRBV6-3 among them.

Germline CDR1 is MNHEY and CDR2 is SMNVEV (reference sequence). The CDR3 consists of 15 residues. Trimming removed 6 bases from V and 4 bases from J; junction bases left unmatched: 5. This clone has only one observation. Its antigen is not identified. The PCR contained 60 Vbeta and 13 Jbeta primers. Assay used: immunoSEQ multiplex PCR; TCRdb lists only in-frame clones, some missing. The table shows around 190,000 clones, with about 80% occurring only once. Sequencing was done on a sample of PBMCs. This receptor was identified in a woman aged 25 to 39 in good health and CMV-seronegative. The chain has TRBV27 and TRBJ2-3, with 12 bases that match TRBD2. CDR3 residues: CASRTLAGGADTQYF. The CDR3 DNA is TGTGCCAGCAGGACTCTAGCGGGGGGGGCAGATACGCAGTATTTT.